These 11 T cell receptor beta chains were all obtained from the same sample, sequenced in a study of control samples from healthy donors and cancer patients. Assay: immunoSEQ multiplex PCR; the TCRdb copy retains only in-frame clones and omits some. The sample holds about 43,000 clones, roughly 94% seen once. Sequencing used blood. The receptors come from a man aged 55 to 69 in good health.

The chain employs TRBV5-1 and TRBJ1-4, with 8 bases lining up with TRBD1. Per germline, CDR1 SGHRS and CDR2 YFSETQ. V lost 4 bases to trimming and J lost 5 bases; unmatched junction nucleotides: 10. CDR3 length: 16 residues. The CDR3 DNA sequence: TGCGCCAGCAGCAAACAGGGGGGACATCCAAATGAAAAACTGTTTTTT. Translated: CASSKQGGHPNEKLFF.

V usage is TRBV24-1 and J usage is TRBJ2-6; 11 nucleotides agree with TRBD1. Germline lookup yields CDR1 KGHDR and CDR2 SFDVKD. The CDR3 has 16 amino acids. V lost 9 bases and J lost 0; bases outside the gene matches: 3. The CDR3 DNA follows: TGTGCCACCTTCGGGACAGGGGGCTCTGGGGCCAACGTCCTGACTTTC. The encoded protein is CATFGTGGSGANVLTF.

This clone was counted a single time. The chain carries TRBV24-1 and TRBJ1-1, with D uncertain. The CDR3 is 12 residues long. V lost 0 bases and J lost 8, with 6 bases in between. Germline V gene data show CDR1 as KGHDR and CDR2 as SFDVKD. Written as DNA, the CDR3 is TGTGCCACCAGTGATTTGAGAGGAGAAGCTTTCTTT. The encoded protein is CATSDLRGEAFF.

This chain uses TRBV7-9 with TRBJ1-4, with D hard to call. This CDR3 comprises 13 residues. V was cut by 1 base and J by 7 bases, with 7 bases left in between. Germline CDR1 reads SEHNR; CDR2 reads FQNEAQ (reference sequence). Here the CDR3 reads CASSLGMSEKLFF. DNA of the CDR3: TGTGCCAGCAGCTTAGGTATGAGTGAAAAACTGTTTTTT. Together with reference TRBV7-9 and TRBJ1-4, the CDR3 gives the full variable domain: DTGVSQNPRHKITKRGQNVTFRCDPISEHNRLYWYRQTLGQGPEFLTYFQNEAQLEKSRLLSDRFSAERPKGSFSTLEIQRTEQGDSAMYLCASSLGMSEKLFFGSGTQLSVL.

V gene TRBV18 combines with J gene TRBJ1-1, with D perhaps TRBD1 (5 bases). From germline, CDR1 is KGHSH and CDR2 LQKENI. This CDR3 region has 17 residues. Between the trimmed V and J ends, which lost 3 bases and 0 bases, there was a span of 17 bases. CDR3 nucleotide sequence: TGTGCCAGCTCACCCCTTAACTTGGGGGGAATGAACACTGAAGCTTTCTTT. As protein: CASSPLNLGGMNTEAFF.

This chain connects TRBV27 to TRBJ2-7; D possibly corresponds to TRBD2 (6 bases). CDR1 MNHEY and CDR2 SMNVEV come from the germline V gene (reference sequence). The CDR3 runs 16 residues. V lost 2 bases to trimming and J lost 0 bases, with 14 bases between them. CDR3: CASSLSMVGGSYEQYF. DNA for the CDR3: TGTGCCAGCAGTTTAAGCATGGTCGGGGGCTCCTACGAGCAGTACTTC.

The J gene is TRBJ2-3, the V gene TRBV28; D is perhaps TRBD2 (5 bases). Germline V gives CDR1 MDHEN, CDR2 SYDVKM. This CDR3 spans 15 amino acids. V lost 5 bases to trimming and J lost 4 bases, with 16 bases between them. The CDR3 spells CASSPPTRVADTQYF. CDR3 nucleotide sequence: TGTGCCAGCAGTCCTCCTACTAGAGTTGCAGATACGCAGTATTTT.

J is TRBJ1-5 and V is TRBV19; D gene unclear. The CDR3 length is 15 residues. V lost 3 bases and J 0 bases, leaving 9 bases between the germline ends. Germline assignment: CDR1 LNHDA and CDR2 SQIVND (reference sequence). In DNA, the CDR3 is TGTGCCAGTAGTATTGCAAGCCGTAGCAATCAGCCCCAGCATTTT. Protein: CASSIASRSNQPQHF. The variable domain in full, completed from reference TRBV19 and TRBJ1-5, reads DGGITQSPKYLFRKEGQNVTLSCEQNLNHDAMYWYRQDPGQGLRLIYYSQIVNDFQKGDIAEGYSVSREKKESFPLTVTSAQKNPTAFYLCASSIASRSNQPQHFGDGTRLSIL.

The chain joins TRBV4-1 to TRBJ1-3; D might be TRBD1 (6 bases). The CDR3 runs 18 residues. The germline gives CDR1 MGHRA, CDR2 YSYEKL. V lost 0 bases and J lost 1, with 16 bases in between. The CDR3 region is CASSQDQGNVPSGNTIYF. The CDR3 nucleotides read TGCGCCAGCAGCCAAGATCAGGGGAACGTCCCGTCTGGAAACACCATATATTTT.

This chain links TRBV7-2 with TRBJ1-2, with D possibly matching TRBD1 (6 bases). Trimming took off 4 bases at V and 7 bases at J, with 16 bases between the two ends. The CDR3 consists of 14 residues. The germline V gene encodes CDR1 SGHTA and CDR2 FQGNSA. The CDR3 DNA sequence: TGTGCCAGCAGCTACTTAGGGGGGGCTTCTGGCTACACCTTC. Translating it yields CASSYLGGASGYTF.

The chain couples TRBV9 to TRBJ2-7, with D unclear. The germline CDR1 and CDR2 sequences are SGDLS and YYNGEE. The CDR3 covers 11 residues. Trimming left V 5 bases short and J 2 bases short, with 5 bases between. This CDR3 reads CASSPAYEQYF. For the CDR3, the DNA is TGTGCCAGCAGTCCGGCCTACGAGCAGTACTTC.